Shown below are 26 T cell receptor beta chains from a single sample sequenced in a study of OX40 agonist ivuxolimab in advanced cancers. The table came from immunoSEQ multiplex PCR; TCRdb's copy has only in-frame clones and leaves some out. The sample lists just under 65,000 clones, roughly four fifths occurring once. Sequenced here: CD4+ or CD8+ T cells sorted from blood, sampled in a trial of the OX40 agonist ivuxolimab. The receptor source for this set is an adult with an advanced solid tumor such as melanoma, head and neck, liver or kidney cancer.

The chain is built from TRBV7-8 and TRBJ2-3, with a tentative D call TRBD2 (6 bases). Germline CDR1 reads SGHVS; CDR2 reads FQNEAQ. This CDR3 has 15 amino acids. The V end lost 1 base, the J end lost 2 bases, and 10 bases lay between the germline ends. The CDR3 region is CASSLGTIITDTQYF. CDR3 DNA: TGTGCCAGCAGCTTAGGGACTATAATCACAGATACGCAGTATTTT.

The chain carries TRBV16 and TRBJ2-1, with D unclear. This CDR3 has 17 amino acids. In germline, CDR1 is KGHSY, CDR2 FQNENV. With 2 bases removed from V and 4 bases from J, the gap between germline ends came to 18 bases. The CDR3 DNA follows: TGTGCCAGCAGCCAAAAAAGCACCATACTAACTTACAATGAGCAGTTCTTC. Protein product: CASSQKSTILTYNEQFF.

This rearrangement joins TRBV11-3 to TRBJ2-7; the match to TRBD2 covers 10 bases. V was clipped by 5 bases and J by 1 base; unmatched bases: 5. The length of the CDR3 is 15 residues. CDR1 and CDR2 (germline): SGHNT, YENEEA. The CDR3 DNA reads TGTGCCAGCAGCCCCAGGACTAGCGGATCCTACGAGCAGTACTTC. Protein product: CASSPRTSGSYEQYF.

V usage is TRBV6-1 and J usage is TRBJ2-7; 7 positions match TRBD1. The CDR3 sequence is 16 residues long. From germline, CDR1 is MNHNS and CDR2 SASEGT. V trimming: 3 bases; J trimming: 1 base; junction bases outside the gene matches: 9. CDR3 amino acids: CASSDVGQTFSYEQYF. The CDR3 nucleotides are TGTGCCAGCAGTGATGTGGGACAGACCTTTTCCTACGAGCAGTACTTC.

V gene TRBV11-3 combines with J gene TRBJ2-7; TRBD2 matches 10 bases. V lost 5 bases, J lost 4 bases, and 8 bases stayed unmatched. The CDR3 has 15 amino acids. Per the germline V gene, CDR1 is SGHNT and CDR2 is YENEEA. CDR3 nucleotide sequence: TGTGCCAGCAGCCTTGAGCGGGAGGGCCGATACGAGCAGTACTTC. Protein sequence: CASSLEREGRYEQYF. The full variable domain, with the rest looked up from reference TRBV11-3 and TRBJ2-7, is EAGVVQSPRYKIIEKKQPVAFWCNPISGHNTLYWYLQNLGQGPELLIRYENEEAVDDSQLPKDRFSAERLKGVDSTLKIQPAELGDSAVYLCASSLEREGRYEQYFGPGTRLTVT.

The chain employs TRBV20-1 and TRBJ1-1; weak D call: TRBD1 (5 bases). The CDR3 consists of 11 residues. The V end lost 7 bases, the J end lost 8 bases, and 14 bases lay between the germline ends. CDR1 DFQATT and CDR2 SNEGSKA come from the germline V gene (reference sequence). The DNA of the CDR3 is TGCAGTGTCACCGTAAGGGGCGAAGCTTTCTTT. Amino acids: CSVTVRGEAFF.

V gene TRBV5-1 combines with J gene TRBJ2-3; TRBD1 matches 7 bases. Looked up from germline, CDR1 is SGHRS and CDR2 is YFSETQ. CDR3 length: 15 amino acids. V shed 0 bases and J 4 bases; nucleotides not matched to a gene: 5. In DNA form, the CDR3 reads TGCGCCAGCAGCTTGGAAGGGGGCGCGGCAGATACGCAGTATTTT. Translation gives CASSLEGGAADTQYF.

Only a few counts were recorded for this clone. The rearrangement uses TRBV27 and TRBJ2-7; 7 nucleotides align to TRBD1. V shed 4 bases and J 3 bases; nucleotides not matched to a gene: 6. The CDR3 length is 14 residues. Germline V gene sequence: CDR1 MNHEY, CDR2 SMNVEV (reference sequence). This chain's CDR3 is CASSYRGAVYEQYF. CDR3 nucleotides: TGTGCCAGCAGTTACAGGGGCGCGGTCTACGAGCAGTACTTC.

On this clone: This CDR3 is missing its conserved last phenylalanine or tryptophan, likely due to a read error. V is TRBV28 and J is TRBJ1-6; D is unclear. The length of the CDR3 is 15 residues. Germline CDR1 is MDHEN and CDR2 is SYDVKM. V was cut by 5 bases and J by 7 bases, with 15 bases left in between. The CDR3 reads CASSLLWSENSPLHL. The DNA of the CDR3 is TGTGCCAGCAGTCTATTATGGTCAGAAAATTCACCCCTCCACCTT.

The chain combines TRBV6-5 with TRBJ1-2; TRBD1 might be the D (6 bases). The CDR3 extends over 14 amino acids. The ends were cut back, 2 bases at V and 3 bases at J, with 10 bases in the middle. Germline CDR1 reads MNHEY; CDR2 reads SVGAGI. The CDR3: CASSYLTGDYGYTF. Written as DNA, the CDR3 is TGTGCCAGCAGTTACCTGACAGGCGACTATGGCTACACCTTC.

The chain links TRBV18 to TRBJ1-2; D unclear. Germline CDR1 KGHSH, CDR2 LQKENI. This CDR3 is built from 14 residues. The V and J ends lost 2 bases and 7 bases respectively, with 14 bases between them. The CDR3 loop reads CASSPMADSRGYTF. CDR3 sequence (DNA): TGTGCCAGCTCACCAATGGCCGATTCTCGTGGCTACACCTTC.

The chain uses TRBV5-8 and TRBJ2-1; weak D call: TRBD2 (6 bases). V was pared by 6 bases and J by 8 bases, with 15 bases between. This CDR3 region has 13 residues. In germline, CDR1 is SGHTS, CDR2 YDEGEE. CDR3 sequence: CASTPWGVDEQFF. In nucleotides, the CDR3 is TGTGCCAGCACCCCCTGGGGGGTCGATGAGCAGTTCTTC.

J is TRBJ1-6 and V is TRBV30, with D uncertain. Germline CDR1 GTSNPN, CDR2 SVGIG (reference sequence). There are 14 residues in the CDR3. Trimming stripped 4 bases from V and 1 base from J, with 8 bases between. The CDR3 region is CAWTYQSYNSPLHF. The CDR3 DNA sequence: TGTGCCTGGACCTACCAGTCCTATAATTCACCCCTCCACTTT.

This clone has just one count. The CDR3 coding sequence is TGTGCCAGCAGCGAGTCCCCACTAGCGACGTACTACGAGCAGTACTTC. Translation gives CASSESPLATYYEQYF. The chain uses TRBV9 and TRBJ2-7; 7 nucleotides line up with TRBD2. The CDR3 totals 16 residues. The junction had 12 bases not matched to a gene; V was cut back by 3 bases and J by 3 bases. Germline lookup yields CDR1 SGDLS and CDR2 YYNGEE.

The chain links TRBV6-1 to TRBJ1-6, with 8 nucleotides matching TRBD1. This CDR3 contains 17 residues. Germline assignment: CDR1 MNHNS and CDR2 SASEGT. The junction had 9 bases not matched to a gene; V was cut back by 2 bases and J by 6 bases. CDR3 amino acids: CASSEPRTGTGNSPLHF. CDR3 nucleotides: TGTGCCAGCAGTGAACCTAGAACTGGGACAGGTAATTCACCCCTCCACTTT.

The rearrangement uses TRBV5-1 and TRBJ2-5; D possibly corresponds to TRBD1 (6 bases). CDR3 size: 14 residues. Germline V gene sequence: CDR1 SGHRS, CDR2 YFSETQ. Between the trimmed V and J ends, which lost 0 bases and 4 bases, there was a span of 10 bases. The CDR3 protein is CASSLAGTPETQYF. The CDR3, as DNA: TGCGCCAGCAGCTTGGCCGGGACACCAGAGACCCAGTACTTC.

The sample holds many counts of this clone. The chain links TRBV5-1 to TRBJ2-2; 16 nucleotides match TRBD2. The CDR3 is 18 amino acids. The germline V gene has CDR1 SGHRS and CDR2 YFSETQ. Trimming cost V 1 base and J 6 bases; bases outside gene matches: 6. DNA for the CDR3: TGCGCCAGCAGCTTGTCCGGGACTAGCGGGGGGGCCCCCGGGGAGCTGTTTTTT. Protein: CASSLSGTSGGAPGELFF.

The chain joins TRBV2 to TRBJ1-5; TRBD1 matches 12 bases. The V gene's germline CDR1 is SNHLY and CDR2 FYNNEI. This CDR3 is 16 amino acids long. Germline trimming cut 5 bases from V and 7 bases from J; bases unmatched to any gene: 9. The DNA of the CDR3 is TGTGCCAGCAGTAAACGGGGACAGGGGGCAGGACAGCCCCAGCATTTT. It encodes CASSKRGQGAGQPQHF.

The chain carries TRBV11-2 and TRBJ2-7; D may be TRBD2 (6 bases). The V end lost 2 bases, the J end lost 7 bases, and 21 bases lay between the germline ends. There are 16 residues in the CDR3. The germline gives CDR1 SGHAT, CDR2 FQNNGV. The CDR3 sequence: CASSLSSWGRRGEQYF. The CDR3 nucleotides are TGTGCCAGCAGCTTATCCTCCTGGGGCAGGAGGGGTGAGCAGTACTTC.

V is TRBV5-1 and J is TRBJ1-1, with 7 nucleotides matching TRBD1. Germline V lookup: CDR1 SGHRS, CDR2 YFSETQ. J was trimmed by 3 bases and V by 5 bases; bases with no gene match: 10. The CDR3 is 15 amino acids. The CDR3: CASRTQGDSYTEAFF. The CDR3 DNA follows: TGCGCCAGCAGGACCCAGGGGGACAGCTACACTGAAGCTTTCTTT.

A note on this clone: Additional DNA sequences in this sample encode the identical CDR3. The rearrangement links TRBV7-3 to TRBJ1-1, with D tentatively TRBD1 (5 bases). V was cut by 5 bases and J by 2 bases, with 9 bases left in between. CDR1 and CDR2 from the germline V gene are SGHTA and FQGTGA. This CDR3 has 13 residues. The CDR3, as DNA: TGTGCCAGCAGCCTCGGGACTAACACTGAAGCTTTCTTT. Translated: CASSLGTNTEAFF.

The CDR3 loop is CASSPTGSMNTEAFF. The CDR3 DNA reads as TGTGCCAGCAGCCCAACAGGGTCTATGAACACTGAAGCTTTCTTT. The rearrangement links TRBV7-2 to TRBJ1-1; D perhaps matches TRBD1 (6 bases). V lost 5 bases to trimming and J lost 0 bases, with 13 bases between them. The germline gives CDR1 SGHTA, CDR2 FQGNSA. This CDR3 contains 15 residues. The variable domain in full, with the rest retrieved from reference TRBV7-2 and TRBJ1-1, is GAGVSQSPSNKVTEKGKDVELRCDPISGHTALYWYRQSLGQGLEFLIYFQGNSAPDKSGLPSDRFSAERTGGSVSTLTIQRTQQEDSAVYLCASSPTGSMNTEAFFGQGTRLTVV.

The chain links TRBV18 to TRBJ2-3; TRBD2 matches at 8 bases. The length of the CDR3 is 16 residues. After removal of 3 bases from V and 2 bases from J, the junction contained 7 bases not matched to a gene. Germline V gene data show CDR1 as KGHSH and CDR2 as LQKENI. CDR3 coding DNA: TGTGCCAGCTCACCTGGAGCGGGAGTCCTCACAGATACGCAGTATTTT. Translation: CASSPGAGVLTDTQYF. Looking up the rest from reference TRBV18 and TRBJ2-3 gives the full variable domain: NAGVMQNPRHLVRRRGQEARLRCSPMKGHSHVYWYRQLPEEGLKFMVYLQKENIIDESGMPKERFSAEFPKEGPSILRIQQVVRGDSAAYFCASSPGAGVLTDTQYFGPGTRLTVL.

This clone was counted only a few times. This chain connects TRBV30 to TRBJ1-5; TRBD1 agrees at 10 bases. V lost 2 bases and J lost 4; bases outside the gene matches: 5. Germline values: CDR1 GTSNPN, CDR2 SVGIG (reference sequence). CDR3 length: 15 residues. The CDR3 sequence is CAWSPRDRGNQPQHF. CDR3 DNA sequence: TGTGCCTGGAGTCCTCGGGACAGGGGAAATCAGCCCCAGCATTTT.

The CDR3 loop is CAWSGAAGGEPQHF. The DNA of the CDR3 is TGTGCCTGGTCGGGGGCGGCAGGAGGTGAGCCCCAGCATTTT. The chain couples TRBV30 to TRBJ1-5, with D possibly being TRBD1 (6 bases). Trimming cost V 5 bases and J 8 bases, with 19 bases left between them. CDR1 and CDR2 (germline): GTSNPN, SVGIG (reference sequence). The CDR3 sequence is 14 residues long.

V gene TRBV15 combines with J gene TRBJ1-2; TRBD1 might be the D (6 bases). The CDR3 spans 16 residues. V lost 3 bases and J 0 bases, leaving 14 bases between the germline ends. Germline V gene sequence: CDR1 LNHNV, CDR2 YYDKDF (reference sequence). The CDR3 nucleotides are TGTGCCACCAGCAGTCGTCAGGGGCTTCCTAACTATGGCTACACCTTC. Amino acid sequence: CATSSRQGLPNYGYTF.